The rows below give T cell receptor beta chains drawn from one sample of a study of molecular identifiers for immune sequencing clone quantification. TCRdb itself ran the PCR reads through MiXCR, one entry per CDR3 protein. The table records 250,000 to 400,000 distinct CDR3 sequences, about a fifth of them present only once. Specimen: naive CD8+ T cells from blood, with Jurkat cell RNA spiked in. Receptors were obtained from a human donor in good health. Some libraries in this study had Jurkat cell RNA spiked in. Each CDR3 is given with its conserved first and last residue.

CASSQDYRGSGGNTIYF,TRBJ1-3,TRBV4-3
CASSPVTSGRTNEQFF,TRBJ2-1,TRBV5-4
CASSLGVRGNEQFF,TRBJ2-1,TRBV11-2
CASSLQGRSVAEAFF,TRBJ1-1,TRBV7-9
CSVFLPGQPNYGYTF,TRBJ1-2,TRBV29-1
CASSWDGDTQYF,TRBJ2-3,TRBV5-1
CASSQEPGLAGVTDTQYF,TRBJ2-3,TRBV4-3
CASSYKWGGAYEQYF,TRBJ2-7,TRBV6-5
CASIFADTDTQYF,TRBJ2-3,TRBV6-1
CASSHIHRGQETQYF,TRBJ2-5,TRBV7-8
CASSYLENSDTQYF,TRBJ2-3,TRBV6-5
CASSYLGPGELFF,TRBJ2-2,TRBV5-1
CAGSFSTGTALYGYTF,TRBJ1-2,TRBV27
CASSQPPGLAGALTFDTQYF,TRBJ2-3,TRBV4-3
CSARAFRSSYEQYF,TRBJ2-7,TRBV20-1
CASSYGTEYGYTF,TRBJ1-2,TRBV6-5
CASSHPGQGVYEQYF,TRBJ2-7,TRBV5-1
CASSDHRLIQETQYF,TRBJ2-5,TRBV25-1
CSAGTSAPQEFF,TRBJ2-1,TRBV29-1
CAIPGQITDTQYF,TRBJ2-3,TRBV13
CASSIAGGTPYEQYF,TRBJ2-7,TRBV19
CAISEIAGGRDTQYF,TRBJ2-3,TRBV10-3
CARSVCRTSGGPSSYEQYF,TRBJ2-7,TRBV5-3
CASSFGQSVSYEQYF,TRBJ2-7,TRBV12-3/TRBV12-4
CASSWTENQPQHF,TRBJ1-5,TRBV28
CASSSNKRQATNEKLFF,TRBJ1-4,TRBV7-9
CASSLTVGPTGTGDTQYF,TRBJ2-3,TRBV7-6
CASSSQGSGANVLTF,TRBJ2-6,TRBV12-3/TRBV12-4
CASSLLDPRAGELFF,TRBJ2-2,TRBV12-3/TRBV12-4
CAGTGGPWLQYF,TRBJ2-5,TRBV30
CASSPSPGQVVPPEAFF,TRBJ1-1,TRBV6-1
CASSFKGMYTDTQYF,TRBJ2-3,TRBV28
CASSQDVGGLYEQHF,TRBJ2-7,TRBV4-3
CSASPLAGNYNEQFF,TRBJ2-1,TRBV20-1
CASSFSPSHTPYF,TRBJ2-3,TRBV12-3/TRBV12-4
CASSQNPGQGAYEQYF,TRBJ2-7,TRBV3-1
CASSLGDASGNTIYF,TRBJ1-3,TRBV5-1
CASSQEVGQVTEAFF,TRBJ1-1,TRBV4-3
CASSQVTAYEQYF,TRBJ2-7,TRBV11-2
CASSQGAARAGAEADTQYF,TRBJ2-3,TRBV14
CASSELWGGENTEAFF,TRBJ1-1,TRBV6-1
CASNSGSWVHEQYF,TRBJ2-7,TRBV6-6
CANSLFIEGTNTGELFF,TRBJ2-2,TRBV7-6
CSARSGLGNTIYF,TRBJ1-3,TRBV20-1
CASSLYRGHNSPLHF,TRBJ1-6,TRBV19
CASSLGNSVTEAFF,TRBJ1-1,TRBV27
CASSQLGLAGKYEQFF,TRBJ2-1,TRBV4-2
CASSPGNTQYF,TRBJ2-3,TRBV4-1
CASSLTTGGADTQYF,TRBJ2-3,TRBV7-9
CAKAGPKNTIYF,TRBJ1-3,TRBV21-1
CASSQDITGGNTIYF,TRBJ1-3,TRBV4-3
CASSEAAAQEYTDTQYF,TRBJ2-3,TRBV6-1